Each of the 32 T cell receptor beta chains below was sequenced from the same sample in a study of patients and donors after allogeneic stem cell transplantation. A single record per CDR3 protein comes from TCRdb applying MiXCR to the RT-PCR reads. This table holds roughly 180,000 distinct CDR3 sequences, around two fifths found once. The material sequenced was blood, either unsorted or a sorted T cell fraction (not recorded which). The receptors were sampled from a human donor who was either an allogeneic HSCT recipient or a stem cell or donor lymphocyte infusion donor (not recorded which). It is not recorded whose cells these are; they may come from a transplant donor.

This clonotype was recorded a few times. The rearrangement joins TRBV9 to TRBJ2-2; no reliable D call. Germline-derived CDR1 and CDR2 are SGDLS and YYNGEE. The CDR3 is 13 residues long. V was clipped by 0 bases and J by 5 bases, with 5 bases between them. CDR3 in amino acids: CASSVGGTGELFF. CDR3 coding DNA: TGTGCCAGCAGCGTAGGGGGAACCGGGGAGCTGTTTTTT.

This clonotype turned up a few times. V gene TRBV11-1 combines with J gene TRBJ1-2, with D hard to call. The CDR3 length is 15 residues. The V gene lost 1 base and the J gene lost 0 bases, with 9 bases spanning the gap. Germline-derived CDR1 and CDR2 are SGHAT and FQDESV (reference sequence). Written as DNA, the CDR3 is TGTGCCAGCAGCTTAGATGGGATCACTAACTATGGCTACACCTTC. Amino acids: CASSLDGITNYGYTF.

This clonotype occurred a few times. The rearrangement links TRBV5-1 to TRBJ1-5; perhaps TRBD1 as D (5 bases). CDR1 SGHRS and CDR2 YFSETQ come from the germline V gene. V dropped 0 bases and J dropped 4 bases, with 11 bases sitting between them. This CDR3 comprises 15 residues. The DNA for the CDR3 is TGCGCCAGCAGCTTGGACACAGGAGGAAATCAGCCCCAGCATTTT. Translating it yields CASSLDTGGNQPQHF.

The chain uses TRBV19 and TRBJ2-1; TRBD2 matches at 11 bases. The CDR3 is 13 residues long. Germline V gene data show CDR1 as LNHDA and CDR2 as SQIVND (reference sequence). Losses at the gene ends were 6 bases for V and 8 bases for J; bases not matched to a gene: 3. The CDR3 DNA sequence: TGTGCCAGTAGACTAGCGGGAGTCGATGAGCAGTTCTTC. Translating gives CASRLAGVDEQFF. Filled out from reference TRBV19 and TRBJ2-1, the complete variable domain reads DGGITQSPKYLFRKEGQNVTLSCEQNLNHDAMYWYRQDPGQGLRLIYYSQIVNDFQKGDIAEGYSVSREKKESFPLTVTSAQKNPTAFYLCASRLAGVDEQFFGPGTRLTVL.

The chain has TRBV12-3 or TRBV12-4 and TRBJ2-7; D is unclear. V lost 5 bases and J lost 0, with 11 bases in between. The CDR3 has 14 amino acids. The CDR3 bases are TGTGCCAGCAGTCCATCAACGAGCTCCTACGAGCAGTACTTC. Its protein product is CASSPSTSSYEQYF.

The CDR3 region is CASSLGLAGGPYNEQFF. Written as DNA, the CDR3 is TGCGCCAGCAGCTTGGGACTAGCGGGAGGCCCCTACAATGAGCAGTTCTTC. The chain joins TRBV5-1 to TRBJ2-1; the match to TRBD2 covers 13 bases. CDR1 is SGHRS, CDR2 YFSETQ, per germline. V lost 0 bases and J lost 2; bases outside the gene matches: 2. The CDR3 is made up of 17 amino acids.

A few counts support this clonotype. The J gene is TRBJ1-6, the V gene TRBV12-3 or TRBV12-4; D unclear. This CDR3 spans 11 amino acids. Trimming shortened V by 5 bases and J by 6 bases, and 2 bases separated the two germline ends. Here the CDR3 reads CASSINSPLHF. The CDR3, as DNA: TGTGCCAGCAGTATTAATTCACCCCTCCACTTT.

The chain carries TRBV3-1 and TRBJ2-2; D remains ambiguous. Trimming removed 1 base from V and 1 base from J, with 10 bases in between. CDR3 length equals 16 residues. Germline loops: CDR1 LGHDT, CDR2 YNNKEL (reference sequence). CDR3: CASSQGSCLNTGELFF. The CDR3 nucleotides are TGTGCCAGCAGCCAAGGGTCCTGCTTGAACACCGGGGAGCTGTTTTTT.

CDR3 sequence (DNA): TGTGCCAGCAGGCGTTTATCCCCTGAGAACACCGGGGAGCTGTTTTTT. This gives the protein CASRRLSPENTGELFF. This sequence joins TRBV7-9 and TRBJ2-2; D call uncertain. The CDR3 is made up of 16 amino acids. CDR1 and CDR2 (germline): SEHNR, FQNEAQ (reference sequence). Deletions cut 6 bases from V and 1 base from J, with 15 bases between.

This clonotype was detected a few times. The chain recombines TRBV29-1 with TRBJ2-7; tentatively, D is TRBD2 (6 bases). Trimming removed 6 bases from V and 0 bases from J, with 12 bases in between. Germline V gene lookup returns CDR1 SQVTM and CDR2 ANQGSEA. There are 13 residues in the CDR3. The CDR3 bases are TGCAGCGTGCTAGCGCTAAGCTCCTACGAGCAGTACTTC. Encoded protein: CSVLALSSYEQYF.

This clonotype appeared a few times. The genes are TRBV12-3 or TRBV12-4 and TRBJ2-5, with D perhaps TRBD2 (6 bases). V lost 6 bases, J lost 2 bases, and 16 bases lay in between. CDR3 size: 15 residues. CDR3 protein: CASSYPGRPQETQYF. In nucleotides, the CDR3 is TGTGCCAGCAGCTACCCGGGGAGGCCGCAAGAGACCCAGTACTTC.

The J gene is TRBJ2-7, the V gene TRBV27; the D gene is possibly TRBD1 (5 bases). Trimming left V 1 base short and J 2 bases short, with 15 bases between. This CDR3 has 16 amino acids. Germline CDR1 reads MNHEY; CDR2 reads SMNVEV (reference sequence). The CDR3 DNA is TGTGCCAGCAGTTTATTAAGGACATTGTCTACCTACGAGCAGTACTTC. Translation: CASSLLRTLSTYEQYF.

Only a few counts were recorded for this clonotype. The chain is built from TRBV18 and TRBJ2-3, with 13 bases fitting TRBD2. The CDR3 has 16 amino acids. Losses at the gene ends were 2 bases for V and 2 bases for J; bases not matched to a gene: 1. CDR1 is KGHSH, CDR2 LQKENI, per germline. CDR3 loop: CASSPGTSGITDTQYF. CDR3 nucleotides: TGTGCCAGCTCACCAGGGACTAGCGGGATCACAGATACGCAGTATTTT.

The chain has TRBV7-2 and TRBJ1-5; maybe TRBD1 (6 bases). Between the trimmed V and J ends, which lost 5 bases and 7 bases, there was a span of 15 bases. The germline gives CDR1 SGHTA, CDR2 FQGNSA. The CDR3 length is 14 residues. The CDR3 region has the DNA TGTGCCAGCAGCGTCACAGGGTTGGGGCAGCCCCAGCATTTT. Its protein product is CASSVTGLGQPQHF.

In its sample, this clonotype was seen a few times. CDR3: CASSLVEEPEAFF. As DNA, the CDR3 is TGTGCCAGCAGCTTAGTGGAGGAACCTGAAGCTTTCTTT. The J gene is TRBJ1-1, the V gene TRBV7-8; unclear D gene. The V end was cut by 1 base, the J end by 6 bases, with 9 bases between. This CDR3 is built from 13 residues. CDR1 and CDR2 (germline): SGHVS, FQNEAQ.

This clonotype showed up just a few times. DNA of the CDR3: TGTGCCAGCAGTTCCCCCCGCGGGGGGCGCACAGATACGCAGTATTTT. Amino acids: CASSSPRGGRTDTQYF. The V call is TRBV12-3 or TRBV12-4, the J call TRBJ2-3; 8 bases agree with TRBD2. The CDR3 has 16 residues. J was trimmed by 1 base and V by 4 bases; bases with no gene match: 7.

This clonotype has ten or more counts. The chain combines TRBV20-1 with TRBJ1-2, with a tentative D call TRBD1 (5 bases). Trimming took 5 bases from V and 4 from J, leaving 11 bases between them. The CDR3 consists of 12 residues. Germline CDR1 is DFQATT and CDR2 is SNEGSKA (reference sequence). In nucleotides, the CDR3 is TGCAGTGCTCGCGGGGACGGCTATGGCTACACCTTC. Translation gives CSARGDGYGYTF.

The chain combines TRBV6-1 with TRBJ1-1; D is undetermined. V lost 3 bases and J lost 0, with 5 bases in between. This CDR3 contains 13 residues. The germline gives CDR1 MNHNS, CDR2 SASEGT. The CDR3 DNA reads TGTGCCAGCAGTGACACTTTGAACACTGAAGCTTTCTTT. It codes for CASSDTLNTEAFF.

The V gene is TRBV24-1, the J gene TRBJ2-1; 14 nucleotides agree with TRBD2. Germline CDR1 and CDR2: KGHDR and SFDVKD. V trimming: 4 bases; J trimming: 1 base; junction bases outside the gene matches: 5. This CDR3 spans 18 amino acids. The chain's CDR3 is CATSDTGTSGSSYNEQFF. CDR3 nucleotides: TGTGCCACCAGTGACACCGGGACTAGCGGGAGTTCCTACAATGAGCAGTTCTTC.

The genes are TRBV6-6 and TRBJ1-2; tentative D call: TRBD1 (5 bases). Germline CDR1 is MNHNY and CDR2 is SVGAGI (reference sequence). V was trimmed by 2 bases and J by 9 bases, leaving 13 bases between them. The CDR3 spans 13 residues. The CDR3 coding sequence is TGTGCCAGCAGTTACAACGGGGCGGGCAGCTACACCTTC. Translation: CASSYNGAGSYTF.

This clonotype has more than one count but fewer than ten. V is TRBV14 and J is TRBJ2-3, with 9 bases aligning to TRBD1. V was pared by 0 bases and J by 6 bases, with 7 bases of the junction left unmatched. The V gene's germline CDR1 is SGHDN and CDR2 FVKESK. The CDR3 totals 16 residues. The CDR3 loop reads CASSQEATGGRDTQYF. The CDR3, as DNA: TGTGCCAGCAGCCAAGAAGCCACAGGGGGCAGGGATACGCAGTATTTT.

This clonotype has only a few counts. The chain joins TRBV4-3 to TRBJ1-1; D ambiguous. Germline V CDR1 and CDR2: LGHNA, YSLEER. The CDR3 covers 18 residues. The V gene lost 1 base and the J gene lost 1 base, with 19 bases spanning the gap. CDR3 nucleotides: TGCGCCAGCAGCCAAGGCTGGCCCTTCAGGCGGGGGAACACTGAAGCTTTCTTT. Residues: CASSQGWPFRRGNTEAFF.

The chain is built from TRBV29-1 and TRBJ2-7; 9 bases are a match to TRBD1. The V gene end was trimmed by 7 bases and the J gene end by 5 bases; junction bases not matched to a gene: 6. The germline gives CDR1 SQVTM, CDR2 ANQGSEA. This CDR3 is 12 amino acids long. The CDR3 reads CSAWGDRDEQYF. CDR3 coding DNA: TGCAGCGCCTGGGGGGACAGGGACGAGCAGTACTTC.

This chain connects TRBV5-1 to TRBJ2-7; 7 bases are shared with TRBD1. Germline CDR1 SGHRS, CDR2 YFSETQ. V shed 3 bases, J shed 10 bases, and the junction held 16 bases outside the gene matches. The CDR3 contains 15 residues. In nucleotides, the CDR3 is TGCGCCAGCAGCTCATCGGGACAGTCGTCCCCCCCCCAGTACTTC. Amino acids: CASSSSGQSSPPQYF. Filled out from reference TRBV5-1 and TRBJ2-7, the complete variable domain reads KAGVTQTPRYLIKTRGQQVTLSCSPISGHRSVSWYQQTPGQGLQFLFEYFSETQRNKGNFPGRFSGRQFSNSRSEMNVSTLELGDSALYLCASSSSGQSSPPQYFGPGTRLTVT.

This clonotype was detected ten times or more. The rearrangement joins TRBV7-9 to TRBJ2-3; D unclear. CDR1 and CDR2 from the germline V gene are SEHNR and FQNEAQ (reference sequence). V was clipped by 1 base and J by 5 bases, with 10 bases between them. The CDR3 has 14 residues. The CDR3 nucleotides are TGTGCCAGCAGCTTAGACAACCCTGGAGATACGCAGTATTTT. As protein: CASSLDNPGDTQYF.

This chain joins TRBV3-1 and TRBJ1-2; no firm D call. CDR1 LGHDT and CDR2 YNNKEL come from the germline V gene (reference sequence). The CDR3 runs 13 residues. V shed 4 bases and J shed 6 bases, with 12 bases lying between them. CDR3 sequence: CASSPLGFDGYTF. The CDR3 DNA is TGTGCCAGCAGCCCCCTAGGGTTTGATGGCTACACCTTC.

This clonotype was detected a few times. The chain uses TRBV20-1 and TRBJ1-2; the match to TRBD1 covers 7 bases. The V and J ends lost 0 bases and 2 bases, in that order; junction bases with no gene match: 6. The CDR3 runs to 15 residues. Per germline, CDR1 DFQATT and CDR2 SNEGSKA (reference sequence). The CDR3: CSARDVWDSNYGYTF. CDR3 DNA sequence: TGCAGTGCTAGAGATGTATGGGACAGCAACTATGGCTACACCTTC.

The V call is TRBV3-1, the J call TRBJ2-5, with 8 bases that match TRBD2. The length of the CDR3 is 15 residues. The ends lost 0 bases at V and 2 bases at J; junction bases unmatched: 2. The V gene's germline CDR1 is LGHDT and CDR2 YNNKEL (reference sequence). CDR3 in amino acids: CASSQESSGQETQYF. CDR3 in DNA: TGTGCCAGCAGCCAAGAATCTAGCGGGCAAGAGACCCAGTACTTC.

V gene TRBV18 combines with J gene TRBJ1-2, with 8 bases that match TRBD1. CDR1 and CDR2 from the germline V gene are KGHSH and LQKENI. The CDR3 totals 15 residues. V dropped 0 bases and J dropped 5; count of bases not matched to a gene: 5. The CDR3 spells CASSPPGQGGYGYTF. DNA for the CDR3: TGTGCCAGCTCACCACCTGGACAGGGTGGGTATGGCTACACCTTC.

The V gene is TRBV29-1, the J gene TRBJ1-1, with D unclear. The CDR3 is 13 residues long. Germline loops: CDR1 SQVTM, CDR2 ANQGSEA. Deletions cut 3 bases from V and 1 base from J, with 9 bases between. CDR3 in DNA: TGCAGCGTTGACGGCAGGAGGAACACTGAAGCTTTCTTT. This gives the protein CSVDGRRNTEAFF.

Only a few counts were recorded for this clonotype. This chain links TRBV6-5 with TRBJ1-1, with D uncertain. The V gene lost 5 bases and the J gene lost 0 bases, with 7 bases spanning the gap. The CDR3 contains 13 residues. CDR1 MNHEY and CDR2 SVGAGI come from the germline V gene. CDR3 in DNA: TGTGCCAGCAGTCCCCTAGTGAACACTGAAGCTTTCTTT. Protein product: CASSPLVNTEAFF.

The chain is built from TRBV3-1 and TRBJ1-1; a weak D match, TRBD1 (5 bases). The germline gives CDR1 LGHDT, CDR2 YNNKEL (reference sequence). V lost 1 base and J 4 bases, leaving 7 bases between the germline ends. The CDR3 covers 13 residues. CDR3 nucleotide sequence: TGTGCCAGCAGCCAAGGGGGGGGCACTGAAGCTTTCTTT. The encoded protein is CASSQGGGTEAFF.